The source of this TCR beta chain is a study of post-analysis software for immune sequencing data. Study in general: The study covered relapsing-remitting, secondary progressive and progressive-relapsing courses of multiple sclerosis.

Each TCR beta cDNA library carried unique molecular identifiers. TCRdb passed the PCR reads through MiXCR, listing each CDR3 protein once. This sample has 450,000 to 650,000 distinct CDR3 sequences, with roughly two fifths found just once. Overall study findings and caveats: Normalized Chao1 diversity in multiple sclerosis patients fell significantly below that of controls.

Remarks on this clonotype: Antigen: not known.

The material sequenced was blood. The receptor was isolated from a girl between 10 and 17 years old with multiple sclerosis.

The CDR3 loop is CASSPSRGGGTDTQYF. CDR3 nucleotides: TGTGCCAGCAGCCCCTCCAGGGGCGGGGGCACAGATACGCAGTATTTT. The rearrangement uses TRBV7-3 and TRBJ2-3; D possibly uses TRBD1 or TRBD2 (6 bases each). Trimming took 5 bases from V and 1 from J, leaving 16 bases between them. Germline CDR1 SGHTA, CDR2 FQGTGA. The CDR3 consists of 16 residues. Filled out from reference TRBV7-3 and TRBJ2-3, the complete variable domain reads GAGVSQTPSNKVTEKGKYVELRCDPISGHTALYWYRQSLGQGPEFLIYFQGTGAADDSGLPNDRFFAVRPEGSVSTLKIQRTERGDSAVYLCASSPSRGGGTDTQYFGPGTRLTVL.